The 7 T cell receptor beta chains presented below share a single source sample, sequenced in a study of regulatory T cells in long-lasting Graves disease. With iRepertoire HTBI primers and Arm-PCR of CDR3 regions, TCR beta libraries were built. A single record per CDR3 protein comes from TCRdb applying MiXCR to the multiplex PCR reads. The data show 580,000 or so distinct CDR3 sequences, more than 15% seen once. Time point defined: newly diagnosed GD, antithyroid drugs for less than 3 months. From RNA extracted from PBMCs, the TCR library was made. The same sample was also used in a study of T cells in Graves' hyperthyroidism and ophthalmopathy.

The source was peripheral blood mononuclear cells (PBMCs), collected at new diagnosis, from a patient treated with antithyroid drugs. The receptor set was obtained from a man younger than 30 with Graves disease.

This chain uses TRBV3-1 with TRBJ1-2, with TRBD1 identical over 7 bases. CDR3 length: 18 residues. Trimming at V came to 2 bases and at J to 4 bases, leaving 16 bases not matched to a gene. Germline V gene data show CDR1 as LGHDT and CDR2 as YNNKEL (reference sequence). The CDR3 loop is CASSQRGWGTVGFYGYTF. CDR3 sequence (DNA): TGTGCCAGCAGCCAACGAGGTTGGGGGACAGTGGGATTCTATGGCTACACCTTC.

This clonotype occurred a few times. This CDR3 is CASSSRATGVLETQYF. CDR3 bases: TGCGCCAGCAGCTCACGAGCGACAGGGGTATTGGAGACCCAGTACTTC. The chain is built from TRBV5-1 and TRBJ2-5; 8 bases match TRBD1. The length of the CDR3 is 16 residues. Germline CDR1 and CDR2: SGHRS and YFSETQ. With 3 bases clipped from V and 5 bases from J, the junction kept 12 bases outside the gene matches.

This clonotype came up many times. The rearrangement uses TRBV7-9 and TRBJ2-3; D remains unclear. The germline V and J ends were trimmed by 7 bases and 5 bases, with 10 bases remaining between them. CDR1 SEHNR and CDR2 FQNEAQ come from the germline V gene (reference sequence). The length of the CDR3 is 12 residues. DNA of the CDR3: TGTGCCAGCACATTTGGAGAAGATACGCAGTATTTT. Its translation is CASTFGEDTQYF.

In this sample, this clonotype turned up many times. The V call is TRBV11-2, the J call TRBJ1-6; 8 bases fit TRBD1. The CDR3 covers 15 residues. J gave up 7 bases and V 1 base, and 3 bases lay outside the gene matches. Germline V gene sequence: CDR1 SGHAT, CDR2 FQNNGV. CDR3 DNA: TGTGCCAGCAGCTTAGGACAGGGGCTAAATTCACCCCTCCACTTT. Its protein product is CASSLGQGLNSPLHF.

This clonotype appeared a single time. The chain combines TRBV12-5 with TRBJ2-3; TRBD2 aligns across 13 bases. Near its end, the DNA agrees better with TRBJ2-5, so the J call may be wrong. Germline CDR1 reads LGHNT; CDR2 reads FRNRAP. This CDR3 spans 18 amino acids. This CDR3 reads CASDPHLGLAGERETQYF. In nucleotides, the CDR3 is TGTGCTAGTGACCCCCATCTCGGACTAGCGGGAGAAAGGGAGACCCAGTACTTC.

In its sample, this clonotype was seen many times. V usage is TRBV13 and J usage is TRBJ2-3; D is perhaps TRBD2 (5 bases). V was pared by 5 bases and J by 1 base, with 10 bases between. CDR3 size: 14 residues. CDR1 and CDR2 (germline): PRHDT, FYEKMQ (reference sequence). For the CDR3, the DNA is TGTGCCAGCAGCGACTACCACGGCACAGATACGCAGTATTTT. Translating it yields CASSDYHGTDTQYF.

The CDR3 bases are TGTGCCAGCAGCGTGGTAGCGGGAGGCCCCGGAGAGACCCAGTACTTC. It translates to CASSVVAGGPGETQYF. The chain uses TRBV9 and TRBJ2-5; the match to TRBD2 covers 10 bases. CDR3 length: 16 amino acids. Germline lookup yields CDR1 SGDLS and CDR2 YYNGEE. The ends lost 2 bases at V and 4 bases at J; junction bases unmatched: 8.